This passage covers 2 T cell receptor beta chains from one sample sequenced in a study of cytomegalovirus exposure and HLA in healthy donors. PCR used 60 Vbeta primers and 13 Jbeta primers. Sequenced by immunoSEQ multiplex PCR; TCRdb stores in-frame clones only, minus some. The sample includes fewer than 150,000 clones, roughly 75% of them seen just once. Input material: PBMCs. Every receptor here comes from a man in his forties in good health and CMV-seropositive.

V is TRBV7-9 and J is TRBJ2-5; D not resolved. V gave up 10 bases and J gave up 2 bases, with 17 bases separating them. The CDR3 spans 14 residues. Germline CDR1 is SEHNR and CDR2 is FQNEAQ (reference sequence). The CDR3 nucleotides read TGTGCCATCACAAGACATTCGATTCAAGAGACCCAGTACTTC. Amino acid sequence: CAITRHSIQETQYF.

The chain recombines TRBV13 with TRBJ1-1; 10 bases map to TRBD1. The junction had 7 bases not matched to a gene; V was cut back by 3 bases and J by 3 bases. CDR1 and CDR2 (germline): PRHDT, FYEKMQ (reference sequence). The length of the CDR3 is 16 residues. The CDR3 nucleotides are TGTGCCAGCAGCTTTACGGACAGGGGGTCGGACACTGAAGCTTTCTTT. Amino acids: CASSFTDRGSDTEAFF.